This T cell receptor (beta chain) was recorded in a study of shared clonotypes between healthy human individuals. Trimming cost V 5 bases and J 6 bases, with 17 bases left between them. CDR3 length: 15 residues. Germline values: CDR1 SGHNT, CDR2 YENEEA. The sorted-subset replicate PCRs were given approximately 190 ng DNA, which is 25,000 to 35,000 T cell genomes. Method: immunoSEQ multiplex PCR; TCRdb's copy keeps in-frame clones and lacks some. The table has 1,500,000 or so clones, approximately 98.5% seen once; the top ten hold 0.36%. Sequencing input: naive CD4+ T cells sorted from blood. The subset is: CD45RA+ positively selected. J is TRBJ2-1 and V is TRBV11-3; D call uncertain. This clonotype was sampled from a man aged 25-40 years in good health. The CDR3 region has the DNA TGTGCCAGCAGCCCGACCCCCACCAAGAGCAATGAGCAGTTCTTC. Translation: CASSPTPTKSNEQFF.